The 27 T cell receptor beta chains below were found in one sample sequenced in a study of PD-L1 blockade in urothelial cancer. Some clones are missing from TCRdb's copy, which holds only in-frame ones; the method was immunoSEQ multiplex PCR. In the table there are 25,000 to 35,000 clones, 87% of which are singletons. This specimen consisted of PBMCs, obtained around atezolizumab (anti-PD-L1) treatment. The receptor set was obtained from a man aged 50-59 years with urothelial cancer.

The chain uses TRBV5-6 and TRBJ2-7; 12 bases line up with TRBD2. V lost 4 bases and J lost 4; bases outside the gene matches: 6. Germline V lookup: CDR1 SGHDT, CDR2 YYEEEE. The CDR3 has 15 residues. The CDR3 DNA is TGTGCCAGCAGCCATACCGGACTAGCGGGATACGAGCAGTACTTC. This gives the protein CASSHTGLAGYEQYF.

This chain uses TRBV18 with TRBJ1-1, with D unclear. Trimming left V 7 bases short and J 3 bases short, with 12 bases between. CDR1 and CDR2 (germline): KGHSH, LQKENI. This CDR3 has 13 residues. CDR3 sequence: CASLPKQYTEAFF. The CDR3 DNA sequence: TGTGCCAGCTTACCGAAACAGTACACTGAAGCTTTCTTT.

The rearrangement uses TRBV7-3 and TRBJ2-1, with TRBD2 matching 8 bases. The trim removed 6 bases at V and 2 bases at J, leaving 3 bases unmatched. CDR3 size: 14 residues. Germline V gene data show CDR1 as SGHTA and CDR2 as FQGTGA. CDR3 protein: CASSSGEPYNEQFF. CDR3 coding DNA: TGTGCCAGCAGTAGCGGGGAACCCTACAATGAGCAGTTCTTC.

This clone was counted between two and nine times. The chain links TRBV5-6 to TRBJ2-2; D is possibly TRBD2 (6 bases). CDR1 and CDR2 from the germline V gene are SGHDT and YYEEEE. V was cut by 4 bases and J by 5 bases, with 15 bases left in between. CDR3 length: 15 amino acids. The CDR3 DNA follows: TGTGCCAGCAGCCAAGGACTATGGGGGACCGGGGAGCTGTTTTTT. Its protein is CASSQGLWGTGELFF.

In this sample, this clone turned up a few times. This rearrangement joins TRBV14 to TRBJ1-2; 7 nucleotides agree with TRBD1. The CDR3 runs 13 residues. Germline V lookup: CDR1 SGHDN, CDR2 FVKESK. V dropped 4 bases and J dropped 6; count of bases not matched to a gene: 5. In nucleotides, the CDR3 is TGTGCCAGCAGCCCCGACAGGGTCAATGGCTACACCTTC. Residues: CASSPDRVNGYTF.

The rearrangement joins TRBV6-5 to TRBJ2-4; D is possibly TRBD1 (6 bases). Germline CDR1 reads MNHEY; CDR2 reads SVGAGI. The CDR3 has 16 residues. With 0 bases removed from V and 3 bases from J, the gap between germline ends came to 12 bases. The CDR3 loop is CASSYSSRGDKNIQYF. The DNA of the CDR3 is TGTGCCAGCAGTTACTCCTCCAGGGGCGACAAAAACATTCAGTACTTC.

The V gene is TRBV5-4, the J gene TRBJ2-5, with 9 bases that match TRBD1. The CDR3 loop spans 14 amino acids. J gave up 3 bases and V 2 bases, and 2 bases lay outside the gene matches. Germline lookup yields CDR1 SGHNT and CDR2 YYREEE (reference sequence). The DNA for the CDR3 is TGTGCCAGCAGCTTAGGGACAGGGAAAGAGACCCAGTACTTC. Its protein product is CASSLGTGKETQYF.

The chain uses TRBV19 and TRBJ1-1; D is perhaps TRBD1 (5 bases). Germline CDR1 is LNHDA and CDR2 is SQIVND (reference sequence). The CDR3 extends over 14 amino acids. V lost 2 bases and J lost 3, with 10 bases in between. CDR3 bases: TGTGCCAGTAGTATAATGGGGGGACACACTGAAGCTTTCTTT. Protein product: CASSIMGGHTEAFF.

The rearrangement links TRBV19 to TRBJ1-2, with D tentatively TRBD1 (6 bases). Deletions cut 0 bases from V and 6 bases from J, with 14 bases between. CDR3 length: 15 residues. CDR1 is LNHDA, CDR2 SQIVND, per germline (reference sequence). The CDR3 DNA reads TGTGCCAGTAGTATAGAAACAGGGCGAGACCATGGCTACACCTTC. It is translated as CASSIETGRDHGYTF.

The chain is built from TRBV6-6 and TRBJ2-1; TRBD2 might be the D (5 bases). Germline V lookup: CDR1 MNHNY, CDR2 SVGAGI (reference sequence). This CDR3 comprises 12 residues. Trimming left V 8 bases short and J 9 bases short, with 14 bases between. The CDR3 DNA sequence: TGTGCCAGCGCAGAGTCTCGGGGTGAGCAGTTCTTC. Its protein is CASAESRGEQFF.

V usage is TRBV6-5 and J usage is TRBJ1-4, with TRBD1 identical over 7 bases. The CDR3 contains 13 residues. Germline V gene lookup returns CDR1 MNHEY and CDR2 SVGAGI. Losses at the gene ends were 3 bases for V and 10 bases for J; bases not matched to a gene: 5. The chain's CDR3 is CASSYKGAGKLFF. As DNA, the CDR3 is TGTGCCAGCAGTTATAAGGGGGCAGGAAAACTGTTTTTT.

The CDR3 coding sequence is TGTGCCAGCAGCCTCAATGGCCAATCCTACGAGCAGTACTTC. This gives the protein CASSLNGQSYEQYF. This chain links TRBV7-8 with TRBJ2-7; D is unresolved. The germline V gene encodes CDR1 SGHVS and CDR2 FQNEAQ. This CDR3 comprises 14 residues. Trimming cost V 5 bases and J 1 base, with 12 bases left between them.

This clone was counted only a few times. For the CDR3, the DNA is TGTGCCAGCAGCAGCTACGACAGCACTGAAGCTTTCTTT. This gives the protein CASSSYDSTEAFF. The chain employs TRBV25-1 and TRBJ1-1; D is perhaps TRBD1 (5 bases). Germline V gene sequence: CDR1 MGHDK, CDR2 SYGVNS. Between the trimmed V and J ends, which lost 6 bases and 4 bases, there was a span of 12 bases. The CDR3 consists of 13 residues.

J is TRBJ2-4 and V is TRBV19; TRBD2 matches 7 bases. The V and J ends lost 4 bases and 6 bases, in that order; junction bases with no gene match: 9. CDR1 is LNHDA and CDR2 is SQIVND in the germline V gene (reference sequence). The CDR3 has 15 amino acids. CDR3 in amino acids: CASSNRGVQTNIQYF. In DNA form, the CDR3 reads TGTGCCAGTAGTAACCGGGGGGTGCAGACAAACATTCAGTACTTC. Combining the CDR3 with reference TRBV19 and TRBJ2-4 gives the whole variable domain DGGITQSPKYLFRKEGQNVTLSCEQNLNHDAMYWYRQDPGQGLRLIYYSQIVNDFQKGDIAEGYSVSREKKESFPLTVTSAQKNPTAFYLCASSNRGVQTNIQYFGAGTRLSVL.

This clone has a single count. The chain has TRBV7-3 and TRBJ2-1, with TRBD2 matching 9 bases. Germline V gene sequence: CDR1 SGHTA, CDR2 FQGTGA. The CDR3 totals 13 residues. J was trimmed by 10 bases and V by 3 bases; bases with no gene match: 4. The CDR3 coding sequence is TGTGCCAGCAGCTTGGGACTAGCTCGGGAGCAGTTCTTC. This codes for CASSLGLAREQFF.

The chain is built from TRBV27 and TRBJ2-2; TRBD2 matches at 9 bases. Germline values: CDR1 MNHEY, CDR2 SMNVEV (reference sequence). V was pared by 3 bases and J by 3 bases, with 14 bases of the junction left unmatched. The CDR3 runs 19 residues. The CDR3 bases are TGTGCCAGCAGTTTTATGGCGGGAGGGCCTCCTTTGGACACCGGGGAGCTGTTTTTT. Its translation: CASSFMAGGPPLDTGELFF.

The V gene is TRBV11-2, the J gene TRBJ2-7, with TRBD2 matching over 12 bases. With 5 bases clipped from V and 7 bases from J, the junction kept 6 bases outside the gene matches. Looked up from germline, CDR1 is SGHAT and CDR2 is FQNNGV. The CDR3 consists of 14 residues. The CDR3 DNA is TGTGCCAGCAGCCCTAGCGGGGGGGCGAGAGAGCAGTACTTC. Residues: CASSPSGGAREQYF.

CDR3: CASSDRGETLHF. CDR3 nucleotide sequence: TGTGCCAGCAGTGACAGGGGTGAGACCCTCCACTTT. The V and J genes are TRBV6-1 and TRBJ1-6; D possibly corresponds to TRBD1 (6 bases). CDR3 size: 12 residues. Trimming took off 3 bases at V and 14 bases at J, with 11 bases between the two ends. The germline gives CDR1 MNHNS, CDR2 SASEGT.

This clone was counted a few times. This sequence joins TRBV27 and TRBJ2-5; TRBD2 matches 10 bases. The CDR3 extends over 15 amino acids. Germline V gives CDR1 MNHEY, CDR2 SMNVEV (reference sequence). V dropped 3 bases and J dropped 4; count of bases not matched to a gene: 5. The CDR3: CASSLTSGRVETQYF. CDR3 DNA sequence: TGTGCCAGCAGTTTGACCAGCGGGAGGGTAGAGACCCAGTACTTC.

The gene calls are TRBV2 and TRBJ2-2, with D perhaps matching TRBD1 (6 bases). V dropped 10 bases and J dropped 6 bases, with 21 bases sitting between them. The CDR3 runs 15 residues. CDR1 SNHLY and CDR2 FYNNEI come from the germline V gene. This chain's CDR3 is CATLGARGYPGELFF. The DNA of the CDR3 is TGTGCCACCCTGGGAGCCAGGGGATACCCCGGGGAGCTGTTTTTT.

The rearrangement links TRBV9 to TRBJ2-3; 8 bases are shared with TRBD2. The V segment lost 3 bases and the J segment 1 base; nucleotides outside the gene matches: 7. The CDR3 runs 16 residues. CDR1 and CDR2 from the germline V gene are SGDLS and YYNGEE. CDR3 bases: TGTGCCAGCAGCGCGCCGGGACTAGGGGGCACAGATACGCAGTATTTT. Translation: CASSAPGLGGTDTQYF.

The rearrangement uses TRBV30 and TRBJ2-2; D is undetermined. The CDR3 is made up of 12 amino acids. Germline values: CDR1 GTSNPN, CDR2 SVGIG (reference sequence). V lost 5 bases to trimming and J lost 6 bases, with 10 bases between them. The CDR3 DNA sequence: TGTGCCTGGGCCCGGGTTTCCGGGGAGCTGTTTTTT. Its translation is CAWARVSGELFF.

Note on this clone: Other DNA sequences from this sample encode an identical CDR3 as well. This chain links TRBV9 with TRBJ2-1; TRBD2 matches 7 bases. J gave up 0 bases and V 0 bases, and 0 bases lay outside the gene matches. The CDR3 has 15 amino acids. Germline CDR1 SGDLS, CDR2 YYNGEE. CDR3 in DNA: TGTGCCAGCAGCGTAGGCGGGGGCTCCTACAATGAGCAGTTCTTC. It is translated as CASSVGGGSYNEQFF. Combining the CDR3 with reference TRBV9 and TRBJ2-1 gives the whole variable domain DSGVTQTPKHLITATGQRVTLRCSPRSGDLSVYWYQQSLDQGLQFLIQYYNGEERAKGNILERFSAQQFPDLHSELNLSSLELGDSALYFCASSVGGGSYNEQFFGPGTRLTVL.

The chain uses TRBV4-3 and TRBJ2-3; 7 bases are shared with TRBD2. The V gene end was trimmed by 0 bases and the J gene end by 11 bases; junction bases not matched to a gene: 5. CDR1 is LGHNA, CDR2 YSLEER, per germline. The CDR3 covers 13 residues. This CDR3 is CASSQESGRGQYF. The CDR3 DNA reads TGCGCCAGCAGCCAAGAGTCAGGGAGGGGGCAGTATTTT.

This clone was found a few times. The V and J genes are TRBV7-2 and TRBJ2-7; D gene ambiguous. Between the trimmed V and J ends, which lost 2 bases and 4 bases, there was a span of 9 bases. The CDR3 extends over 13 amino acids. Per germline, CDR1 SGHTA and CDR2 FQGNSA. CDR3 nucleotide sequence: TGTGCCAGCAGCTTAAACTCTTTTTACGAGCAGTACTTC. The encoded protein is CASSLNSFYEQYF. Using reference TRBV7-2 and TRBJ2-7 for the parts outside the CDR3, the full variable domain is GAGVSQSPSNKVTEKGKDVELRCDPISGHTALYWYRQSLGQGLEFLIYFQGNSAPDKSGLPSDRFSAERTGGSVSTLTIQRTQQEDSAVYLCASSLNSFYEQYFGPGTRLTVT.

The J gene is TRBJ1-4, the V gene TRBV9, with a weak D call TRBD1 (5 bases). Trimming stripped 4 bases from V and 7 bases from J, with 14 bases between. The CDR3 length is 14 residues. Germline CDR1 is SGDLS and CDR2 is YYNGEE. CDR3 region: CASSQDGGGEKLFF. The CDR3 DNA is TGTGCCAGCAGCCAGGATGGGGGAGGTGAAAAACTGTTTTTT.

The chain joins TRBV2 to TRBJ2-2, with 9 bases that match TRBD1. The CDR3 spans 17 residues. V lost 6 bases and J lost 3; bases outside the gene matches: 11. Germline V gene lookup returns CDR1 SNHLY and CDR2 FYNNEI. Written as DNA, the CDR3 is TGTGCCAGCAGGGAGGGGGGGGGACAGGGCTACACCGGGGAGCTGTTTTTT. Protein sequence: CASREGGGQGYTGELFF.